This is a list of T cell receptor beta chains from one sample in a study of control samples from healthy donors and cancer patients. TCRdb keeps only in-frame clones here, not all; method: immunoSEQ multiplex PCR. The repertoire has 70,000 or so clones, 75% to 90% of them found once; the top ten carry roughly 28%. The sample consisted of blood. These receptors were collected from a man aged 50 to 60 in good health. CDR3s include the opening cysteine and the closing phenylalanine or tryptophan. The order of the fields is clone size, D gene, V gene, J gene, CDR3 protein, CDR3 DNA. The D gene is left open where the match is weak. Clone size is stated in some rows and not others, as once, few, many or a class when expanded.

size: NA
D: NA
V: TRBV3-1/TRBV3-2
J: TRBJ2-5
CDR3: CASSQGPGSTLETQYF
DNA: TGTGCCAGCAGCCAAGGTCCGGGGTCAACGTTAGAGACCCAGTACTTC

size: NA
D: NA
V: TRBV5-1
J: TRBJ2-6
CDR3: CASSLPGPGQRGSGANVLTF
DNA: TGCGCCAGCAGCTTGCCTGGGCCGGGGCAGAGGGGTTCTGGGGCCAACGTCCTGACTTTC

size: NA
D: NA
V: TRBV19
J: TRBJ1-2
CDR3: CASSMGLLSGYGYTF
DNA: TGTGCCAGTAGTATGGGACTTCTATCGGGCTATGGCTACACCTTC

size: few
D: TRBD1
V: TRBV4-1
J: TRBJ1-2
CDR3: CASSPGQRYGYTF
DNA: TGCGCCAGCAGCCCGGGACAGCGCTATGGCTACACCTTC

size: NA
D: TRBD1
V: TRBV18
J: TRBJ1-4
CDR3: CASSLRQGGEKLFF
DNA: TGTGCCAGCTCACTCCGACAGGGGGGAGAAAAACTGTTTTTT

size: NA
D: NA
V: TRBV7-3
J: TRBJ2-7
CDR3: CASSVGGVSEQYF
DNA: TGTGCCAGCAGTGTGGGCGGAGTAAGCGAGCAGTACTTC

size: NA
D: NA
V: TRBV7-9
J: TRBJ2-7
CDR3: CASSLVSGGHYEQYF
DNA: TGTGCCAGCAGCTTAGTCTCTGGGGGCCACTACGAGCAGTACTTC

size: NA
D: NA
V: TRBV30
J: TRBJ1-1
CDR3: CAWRPGAFF
DNA: TGTGCCTGGAGGCCGGGAGCTTTCTTT

size: NA
D: TRBD2
V: TRBV9
J: TRBJ2-7
CDR3: CASSAFMTSGNNEQYF
DNA: TGTGCCAGCAGCGCCTTCATGACTAGCGGGAACAACGAGCAGTACTTC

size: NA
D: NA
V: TRBV29-1
J: TRBJ2-2
CDR3: CSATEVRGSGELFF
DNA: TGCAGCGCCACTGAGGTACGAGGATCCGGGGAGCTGTTTTTT

size: once
D: NA
V: TRBV19
J: TRBJ1-2
CDR3: CASTRVDAIYGYTF
DNA: TGTGCCAGTACTCGAGTCGACGCTATCTATGGCTACACCTTC

size: NA
D: NA
V: TRBV5-1
J: TRBJ1-6
CDR3: CASSLAIRRGNSPLHF
DNA: TGCGCCAGCAGCTTGGCGATCCGAAGGGGTAATTCACCCCTCCACTTT

size: NA
D: TRBD2
V: TRBV3-1/TRBV3-2
J: TRBJ2-7
CDR3: CASSRGLAGGRQYF
DNA: TGTGCCAGCAGCAGGGGACTAGCGGGAGGGCGGCAGTACTTC

size: NA
D: NA
V: TRBV12-3/TRBV12-4
J: TRBJ2-1
CDR3: CASRKGTFRQFF
DNA: TGTGCCAGCAGGAAAGGGACTTTTCGTCAGTTCTTC

size: NA
D: NA
V: TRBV6-4
J: TRBJ1-1
CDR3: CASRNSDRSEAFF
DNA: TGTGCCAGCAGGAACAGCGATCGATCTGAAGCTTTCTTT

size: NA
D: NA
V: TRBV9
J: TRBJ2-2
CDR3: CASGTVLNTGELFF
DNA: TGTGCCAGCGGAACAGTTTTGAACACCGGGGAGCTGTTTTTT

size: medium-sized
D: NA
V: TRBV30
J: TRBJ1-3
CDR3: CAWRAGTGNTIYF
DNA: TGTGCCTGGAGAGCAGGAACAGGAAACACCATATATTTT

size: NA
D: TRBD1
V: TRBV13
J: TRBJ1-5
CDR3: CASSVTGDSNQPQHF
DNA: TGTGCCAGCAGCGTCACAGGGGATAGCAATCAGCCCCAGCATTTT

size: NA
D: NA
V: TRBV4-1
J: TRBJ2-1
CDR3: CASSQLTGAEQFF
DNA: TGCGCCAGCAGCCAATTAACTGGGGCCGAGCAGTTCTTC

size: NA
D: NA
V: TRBV14
J: TRBJ1-2
CDR3: CASSQGAAKGYTF
DNA: TGTGCCAGCAGCCAAGGGGCGGCTAAGGGCTACACCTTC

size: few
D: NA
V: TRBV16
J: TRBJ2-7
CDR3: CASSPSVGYEQYF
DNA: TGTGCCAGCAGCCCCTCAGTCGGCTACGAGCAGTACTTC

size: NA
D: NA
V: TRBV24-1
J: TRBJ1-1
CDR3: CATSDPGAPNTEAFF
DNA: TGTGCCACCAGTGACCCTGGGGCGCCGAACACTGAAGCTTTCTTT

size: NA
D: NA
V: TRBV29-1
J: TRBJ2-7
CDR3: CSVVYRSYEQYF
DNA: TGCAGCGTTGTTTATCGGTCCTACGAGCAGTACTTC

size: NA
D: TRBD2
V: TRBV29-1
J: TRBJ2-1
CDR3: CSVVDRTSGDHNEQFF
DNA: TGCAGCGTTGTGGATAGAACTAGCGGGGATCACAATGAGCAGTTCTTC

size: NA
D: NA
V: TRBV6-2/TRBV6-3
J: TRBJ1-2
CDR3: CASSYGQNYGYTF
DNA: TGTGCCAGCAGTTACGGACAGAACTATGGCTACACCTTC

size: NA
D: NA
V: TRBV10-2
J: TRBJ2-3
CDR3: CASSEPGQPDTQYF
DNA: TGCGCCAGCAGTGAACCGGGACAACCAGATACGCAGTATTTT

size: NA
D: NA
V: TRBV9
J: TRBJ2-3
CDR3: CASSVGSEISTDTQYF
DNA: TGTGCCAGCAGCGTAGGTTCGGAGATTAGCACAGATACGCAGTATTTT

size: NA
D: NA
V: TRBV19
J: TRBJ2-5
CDR3: CASSRTEETQYF
DNA: TGTGCCAGTAGTAGGACGGAAGAGACCCAGTACTTC

size: NA
D: NA
V: TRBV12-3/TRBV12-4
J: TRBJ1-5
CDR3: CASSLVLKQPQHF
DNA: TGTGCCAGCAGTTTAGTTCTCAAACAGCCCCAGCATTTT

size: NA
D: NA
V: TRBV6-2/TRBV6-3
J: TRBJ1-5
CDR3: CASSGDLWQPQHF
DNA: TGTGCCAGCAGTGGGGATTTGTGGCAGCCCCAGCATTTT

size: NA
D: NA
V: TRBV9
J: TRBJ1-2
CDR3: CASSVAANYGYTF
DNA: TGTGCCAGCAGCGTAGCTGCTAACTATGGCTACACCTTC

size: once
D: TRBD1
V: TRBV3-1/TRBV3-2
J: TRBJ1-2
CDR3: CASSQETGVYGYTF
DNA: TGTGCCAGCAGCCAAGAGACAGGGGTCTATGGCTACACCTTC

size: once
D: TRBD2
V: TRBV11-2
J: TRBJ2-1
CDR3: CASSLDLLAGAPGPYNEQFF
DNA: TGTGCCAGCAGCTTAGACCTCCTAGCGGGGGCCCCAGGGCCCTACAATGAGCAGTTCTTC

size: NA
D: NA
V: TRBV4-2
J: TRBJ2-1
CDR3: CASRGGARTYNEQFF
DNA: TGTGCCAGCAGAGGGGGGGCGCGTACCTACAATGAGCAGTTCTTC

size: NA
D: TRBD2
V: TRBV7-6
J: TRBJ2-5
CDR3: CASPKGLAGQETQYF
DNA: TGTGCCAGCCCGAAGGGACTAGCGGGGCAAGAGACCCAGTACTTC

size: NA
D: NA
V: TRBV4-3
J: TRBJ1-4
CDR3: CASSQDGPATNEKLFF
DNA: TGCGCCAGCAGCCAAGACGGCCCTGCAACTAATGAAAAACTGTTTTTT

size: NA
D: NA
V: TRBV10-3
J: TRBJ2-7
CDR3: CAISDGLGSGEQYF
DNA: TGTGCCATCAGTGACGGGCTCGGGTCTGGCGAGCAGTACTTC

size: NA
D: NA
V: TRBV5-1
J: TRBJ1-4
CDR3: CASSFSPGVPFF
DNA: TGCGCCAGCAGCTTCTCCCCTGGGGTCCCCTTCTTT

size: once
D: NA
V: TRBV24-1
J: TRBJ2-2
CDR3: CATSEVGRDPGELFF
DNA: TGTGCCACCAGTGAGGTGGGACGGGATCCCGGGGAGCTGTTTTTT

size: NA
D: NA
V: TRBV30
J: TRBJ2-5
CDR3: CAARGGGETQYF
DNA: TGTGCCGCCCGAGGGGGGGGTGAGACCCAGTACTTC

size: NA
D: NA
V: TRBV3-1/TRBV3-2
J: TRBJ1-3
CDR3: CASSQLADTIYF
DNA: TGTGCCAGCAGCCAATTGGCGGACACCATATATTTT

size: once
D: TRBD1
V: TRBV5-8
J: TRBJ2-3
CDR3: CASRADRGASTDTQYF
DNA: TGTGCCAGCAGAGCCGACAGGGGGGCTAGCACAGATACGCAGTATTTT

size: once
D: TRBD2
V: TRBV14
J: TRBJ2-1
CDR3: CASSQVRTSGGAVWNEQFF
DNA: TGTGCCAGCAGCCAAGTACGGACTAGCGGGGGGGCCGTTTGGAATGAGCAGTTCTTC

size: NA
D: NA
V: TRBV25-1
J: TRBJ2-7
CDR3: CASSEYRVYEQYF
DNA: TGTGCCAGCAGTGAATATCGGGTATACGAGCAGTACTTC

size: NA
D: NA
V: TRBV10-3
J: TRBJ2-7
CDR3: CATHFGAGDEQYF
DNA: TGTGCCACACACTTCGGGGCTGGGGACGAGCAGTACTTC

size: NA
D: NA
V: TRBV27
J: TRBJ1-2
CDR3: CASSLRGIGGYTF
DNA: TGTGCCAGCAGTTTAAGGGGGATAGGAGGCTACACCTTC

size: few
D: NA
V: TRBV11-2
J: TRBJ2-7
CDR3: CASSLGASSSNSSYEQYF
DNA: TGTGCCAGCAGCTTAGGAGCCTCTTCCAGCAATTCCTCCTACGAGCAGTACTTC

size: many
D: TRBD1
V: TRBV18
J: TRBJ1-5
CDR3: CASSPGTARTQPQHF
DNA: TGTGCCAGCTCACCAGGGACAGCGCGGACTCAGCCCCAGCATTTT

size: NA
D: NA
V: TRBV30
J: TRBJ2-3
CDR3: CAWSVLTGLRDTQYF
DNA: TGTGCCTGGAGTGTACTAACGGGACTCAGGGATACGCAGTATTTT

size: NA
D: TRBD1
V: TRBV19
J: TRBJ1-1
CDR3: CASSTSTGVNTEAFF
DNA: TGTGCCAGTAGTACGTCGACAGGGGTGAACACTGAAGCTTTCTTT

size: NA
D: TRBD2
V: TRBV2
J: TRBJ2-3
CDR3: CASSEGLAGDTQYF
DNA: TGTGCCAGCAGTGAGGGACTAGCAGGAGATACGCAGTATTTT

size: few
D: NA
V: TRBV30
J: TRBJ2-3
CDR3: CAWSPGWGGTQYF
DNA: TGTGCCTGGAGTCCGGGGTGGGGCGGTACGCAGTATTTT

size: NA
D: NA
V: TRBV7-9
J: TRBJ1-1
CDR3: CASSLEGQNTEAFF
DNA: TGTGCCAGCAGCTTAGAAGGGCAGAACACTGAAGCTTTCTTT

size: NA
D: NA
V: TRBV11-3
J: TRBJ1-3
CDR3: CASSNGGTIYF
DNA: TGTGCCAGCAGCAATGGGGGCACCATATATTTT

size: NA
D: TRBD2
V: TRBV29-1
J: TRBJ2-7
CDR3: CSVAGTSYEQYF
DNA: TGCAGCGTAGCCGGGACTAGCTACGAGCAGTACTTC

size: once
D: TRBD1
V: TRBV5-1
J: TRBJ1-1
CDR3: CASSLVGQGHTEAFF
DNA: TGCGCCAGCAGCTTGGTAGGACAGGGACACACTGAAGCTTTCTTT

size: NA
D: TRBD2
V: TRBV5-1
J: TRBJ2-3
CDR3: CASSSLAGLSTDTQYF
DNA: TGCGCCAGCAGCAGTCTAGCGGGATTGTCCACAGATACGCAGTATTTT

size: few
D: TRBD1
V: TRBV5-1
J: TRBJ1-1
CDR3: CASSPPGQKASNTEAFF
DNA: TGCGCCAGCAGCCCTCCGGGACAGAAGGCTTCGAACACTGAAGCTTTCTTT